This T cell receptor (beta chain) was captured in a study of OX40 agonist ivuxolimab in advanced cancers. In the study overall: The costimulatory receptor OX40 (CD134) was targeted by ivuxolimab, a fully human IgG2 agonistic monoclonal antibody. A male proportion of roughly 80% and a mean age of 60 years, ranging from roughly 20 to 80, were recorded for the dose-escalation cohort. Peripheral TCRbeta sequencing aimed to test whether ivuxolimab altered TCR sequence diversity and caused clonal T-cell expansion. Prior anti-PD-1, anti-PD-L1 or anti-CTLA-4 therapy was permitted, and 30% to 50% of dose-escalation patients had received checkpoint inhibitors. Partial responses occurred in three dose-escalation patients, of whom one had hepatocellular carcinoma and two had cutaneous melanoma. The monotherapy dose-escalation portion (N of about 50 patients) of the phase I ivuxolimab trial is reported in the paper. Of the approximately 54 patients in dose escalation, about 20 had hepatocellular carcinoma, some 15 had melanoma, 9 had renal cell carcinoma and 9 had head and neck cancer. Intravenous ivuxolimab was administered to patients every 2 weeks at six dose levels: 0.01, 0.1, 0.3, 1.5, 3 and 10 mg/kg.

Per the germline V gene, SGHTA is the CDR1 and FQGTGA is the CDR2. Trimming takes 4 bases from V and 8 bases from J, and the germline ends sit 8 bases apart. The CDR3 runs 11 residues from the cysteine to the phenylalanine. Of the read, only the CDR3 DNA is kept; its 33 bases are in frame from base 1. About this clone itself: Its antigen target is currently unknown. No clone much larger than this one lies a single base away; base qualities are absent.

The trial excluded patients who had a history of autoimmune disease or were on systemic immunosuppression. Peripheral blood for TCR sequencing was collected from all dose cohorts at baseline, on cycle 4 day 1, and on cycle 7 day 1. The samples were taken from a phase I, first-in-human, multicenter, open-label dose-escalation trial of ivuxolimab. The trial enrolled adults with locally advanced or metastatic head and neck squamous cell, hepatocellular, melanoma or renal cell carcinoma. CD4+ and CD8+ T cells were sorted separately from peripheral blood before TCR sequencing. For sequencing of the TCRbeta CDR3 region, genomic DNA was extracted from the sorted cells. The immunoSEQ Assay was used for sequencing of TCRbeta CDR3 regions. The immuneACCESS repertoire file appears here via TCRdb, limited to in-frame rearrangements. These files lack a portion of the clones; in checked studies, under half of the deficit traces to unresolved V genes, and the cause of the others is not known. The sample records under 25,000 clones, around 80% of which are singletons. Together, the top ten hold 20% to 30% of the sample.

The study at large found these results: On average, CD8+ T cells showed more expanded clones than CD4+ T cells after ivuxolimab. Low levels of normalized T-cell clonal expansion were also seen in some patients who did not respond. The antigen specificity of the peripheral T cells that underwent clonal expansion was not determined. In the 0.1-3.0 mg/kg groups, partial responders had among the lowest normalized peripheral clonal expansion, particularly in CD8+ T cells. At doses of 0.1 to 3.0 mg/kg, clonal expansion of both CD4+ and CD8+ T cells in blood was seen between baseline and week 6.

The source was CD4+ or CD8+ T cells sorted from blood, collected in a trial of the OX40 agonist ivuxolimab. The V and J genes are TRBV7-3 and TRBJ1-1, and possibly TRBD1, on 6 matching bases. This TCR was sampled from an adult with an advanced solid tumor such as melanoma, head and neck, liver or kidney cancer. In nucleotides, the sequence is TGTGCCAGCAGCTCAGGGACAGAAGCTTTCTTT. This translates into CASSSGTEAFF.